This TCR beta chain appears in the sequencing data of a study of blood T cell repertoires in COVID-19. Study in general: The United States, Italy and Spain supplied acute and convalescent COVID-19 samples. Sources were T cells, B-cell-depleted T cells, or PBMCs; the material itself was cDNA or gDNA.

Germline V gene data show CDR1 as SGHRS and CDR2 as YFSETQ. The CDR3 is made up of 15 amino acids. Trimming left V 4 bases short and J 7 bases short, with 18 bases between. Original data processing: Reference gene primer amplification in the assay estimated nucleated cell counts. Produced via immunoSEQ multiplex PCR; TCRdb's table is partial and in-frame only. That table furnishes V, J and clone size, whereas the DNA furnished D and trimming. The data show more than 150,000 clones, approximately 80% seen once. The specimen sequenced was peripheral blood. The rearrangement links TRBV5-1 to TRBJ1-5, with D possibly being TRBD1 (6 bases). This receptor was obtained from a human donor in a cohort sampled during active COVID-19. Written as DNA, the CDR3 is TGCGCCAGCAGCCTGCATGGGGGGGCGGGGCAGCCCCAGCATTTT. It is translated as CASSLHGGAGQPQHF.